Below, one T cell receptor beta chain is given with its context. Its cognate antigen is unknown. The germline CDR1 and CDR2 sequences are SNHLY and FYNNEI. CDR3 length equals 14 residues. With 6 bases removed from V and 4 bases from J, the gap between germline ends came to 15 bases. Clones were sequenced by immunoSEQ multiplex PCR, and TCRdb holds only the in-frame ones, with some missing. The sample holds approximately 30,000 clones, about nine tenths seen once. The data were obtained in a study of T cells in narcolepsy. Study-level points and caveats: Blood of same and different patients, but not healthy controls, reportedly held recurring autoreactive clonotypes.

Specimen: CD45RA- memory CD4+ T cells from PBMCs. The clonotype was recovered from a human donor with narcolepsy. This chain joins TRBV2 and TRBJ1-1; D uncertain. The CDR3 spells CASSNLGFGTEAFF. CDR3 nucleotide sequence: TGTGCCAGCAGCAACCTGGGCTTTGGCACTGAAGCTTTCTTT.